The T cell receptor beta chain under discussion was sequenced for a study of blood T cell repertoires in COVID-19. Study information: Italy, Spain and the United States were the sources of the convalescent and acute COVID-19 samples. T cells, B-cell-depleted T cells, or PBMCs provided the cDNA or gDNA that served as material.

Authors' methods: Reference gene primers were amplified, and this amplification served to estimate nucleated cell counts. Measured with immunoSEQ multiplex PCR; TCRdb has only the in-frame clones, and not every one. V, J and clone size reflect that table, while D and trimming were determined from the DNA. The profile shows under 250,000 clones, 80% of them singletons. Trimming took off 6 bases at V and 2 bases at J, with 15 bases between the two ends. Per germline, CDR1 MDHEN and CDR2 SYDVKM. This CDR3 region has 15 residues. This TCR was sampled from a woman in her 70s with acute or convalescent COVID-19. Material for sequencing was peripheral blood. This chain connects TRBV28 to TRBJ2-3; maybe TRBD2 (5 bases). The CDR3 DNA is TGTGCCAGCAGCTCCCTAGCAGCCAACACAGATACGCAGTATTTT. It is translated as CASSSLAANTDTQYF.